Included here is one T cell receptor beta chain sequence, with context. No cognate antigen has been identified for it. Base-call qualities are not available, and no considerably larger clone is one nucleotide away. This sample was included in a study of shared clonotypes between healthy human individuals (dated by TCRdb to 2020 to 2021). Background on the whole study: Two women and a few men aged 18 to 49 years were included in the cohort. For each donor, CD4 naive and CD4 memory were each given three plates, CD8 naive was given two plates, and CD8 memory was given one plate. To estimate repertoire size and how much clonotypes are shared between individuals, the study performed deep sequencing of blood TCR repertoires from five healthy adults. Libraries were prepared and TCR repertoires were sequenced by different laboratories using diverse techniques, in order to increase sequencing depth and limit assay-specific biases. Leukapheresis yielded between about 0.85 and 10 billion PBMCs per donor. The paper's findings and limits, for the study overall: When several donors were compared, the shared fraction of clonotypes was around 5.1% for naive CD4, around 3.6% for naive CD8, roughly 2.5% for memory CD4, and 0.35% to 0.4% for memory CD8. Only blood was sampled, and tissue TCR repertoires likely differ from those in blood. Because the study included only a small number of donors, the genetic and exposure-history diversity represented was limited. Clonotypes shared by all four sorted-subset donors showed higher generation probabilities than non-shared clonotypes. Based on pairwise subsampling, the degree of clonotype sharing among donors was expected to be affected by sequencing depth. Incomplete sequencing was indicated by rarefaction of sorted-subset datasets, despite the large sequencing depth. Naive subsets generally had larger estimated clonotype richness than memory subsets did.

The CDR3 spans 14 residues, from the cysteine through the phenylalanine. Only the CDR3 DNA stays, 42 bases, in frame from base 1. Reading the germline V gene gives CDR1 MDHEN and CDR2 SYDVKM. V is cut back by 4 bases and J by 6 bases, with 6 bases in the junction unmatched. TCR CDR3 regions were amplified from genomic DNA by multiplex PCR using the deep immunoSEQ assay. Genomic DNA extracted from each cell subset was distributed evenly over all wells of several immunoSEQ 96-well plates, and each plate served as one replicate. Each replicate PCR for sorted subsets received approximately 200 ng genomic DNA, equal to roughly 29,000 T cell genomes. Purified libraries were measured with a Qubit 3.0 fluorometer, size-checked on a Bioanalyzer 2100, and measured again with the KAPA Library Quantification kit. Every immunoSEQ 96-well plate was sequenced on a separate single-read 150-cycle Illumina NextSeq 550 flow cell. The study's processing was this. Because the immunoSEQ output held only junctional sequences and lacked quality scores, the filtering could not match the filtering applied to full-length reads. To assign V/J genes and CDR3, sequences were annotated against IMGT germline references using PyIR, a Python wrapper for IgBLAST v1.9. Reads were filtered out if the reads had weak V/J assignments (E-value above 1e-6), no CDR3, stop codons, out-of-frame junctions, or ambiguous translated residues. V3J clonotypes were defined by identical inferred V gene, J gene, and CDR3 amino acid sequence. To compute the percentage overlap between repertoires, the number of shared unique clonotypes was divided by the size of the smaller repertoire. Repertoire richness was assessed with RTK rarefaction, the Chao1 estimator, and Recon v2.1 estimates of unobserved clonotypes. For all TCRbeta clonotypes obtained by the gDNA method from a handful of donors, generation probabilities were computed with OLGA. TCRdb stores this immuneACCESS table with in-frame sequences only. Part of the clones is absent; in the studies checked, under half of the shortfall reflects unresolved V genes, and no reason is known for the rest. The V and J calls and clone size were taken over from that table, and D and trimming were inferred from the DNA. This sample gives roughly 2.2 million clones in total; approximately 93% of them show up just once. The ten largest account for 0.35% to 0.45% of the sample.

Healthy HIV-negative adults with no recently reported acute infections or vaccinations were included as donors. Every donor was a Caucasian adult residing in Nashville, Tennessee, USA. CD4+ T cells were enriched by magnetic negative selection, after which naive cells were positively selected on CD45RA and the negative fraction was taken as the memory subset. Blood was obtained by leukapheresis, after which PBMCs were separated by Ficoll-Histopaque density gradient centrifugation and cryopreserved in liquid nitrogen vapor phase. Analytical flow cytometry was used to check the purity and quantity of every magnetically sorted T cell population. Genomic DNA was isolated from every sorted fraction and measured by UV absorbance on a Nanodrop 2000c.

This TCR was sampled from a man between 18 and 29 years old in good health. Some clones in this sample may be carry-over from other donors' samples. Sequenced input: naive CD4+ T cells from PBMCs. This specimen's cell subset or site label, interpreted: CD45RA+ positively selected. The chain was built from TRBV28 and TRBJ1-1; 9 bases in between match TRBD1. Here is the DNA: TGTGCCAGCAGTTCAGGACAGGGGTCCCCTGAAGCTTTCTTT. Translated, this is CASSSGQGSPEAFF.